This paragraph covers one T cell receptor (beta chain) sequence. No antigen is known for it. In germline, CDR1 is SGHNT, CDR2 YYREEE (reference sequence). The CDR3 covers 16 residues. Losses at the gene ends were 0 bases for V and 4 bases for J; bases not matched to a gene: 7. This table comes from immunoSEQ multiplex PCR, and its TCRdb copy is limited to in-frame clones, with some not included. The table includes tens of thousands of clones, approximately 91% detected once. This sample was included in a study of OX40 agonist ivuxolimab in advanced cancers. Study-wide results and caveats: More expanded clones were found, on average, in CD8+ than in CD4+ T cells.

The TCR was taken from an adult with an advanced solid tumor such as melanoma, head and neck, liver or kidney cancer. The chain joins TRBV5-4 to TRBJ2-5; 9 bases are a match to TRBD2. This specimen was CD4+ or CD8+ T cells sorted from blood, taken in a trial of the OX40 agonist ivuxolimab. CDR3 protein: CASSLDGGRALETQYF. The CDR3 coding sequence is TGTGCCAGCAGCTTGGATGGCGGGAGGGCCCTAGAGACCCAGTACTTC. Full variable domain (missing parts from reference TRBV5-4 and TRBJ2-5): ETGVTQSPTHLIKTRGQQVTLRCSSQSGHNTVSWYQQALGQGPQFIFQYYREEENGRGNFPPRFSGLQFPNYSSELNVNALELDDSALYLCASSLDGGRALETQYFGPGTRLLVL.